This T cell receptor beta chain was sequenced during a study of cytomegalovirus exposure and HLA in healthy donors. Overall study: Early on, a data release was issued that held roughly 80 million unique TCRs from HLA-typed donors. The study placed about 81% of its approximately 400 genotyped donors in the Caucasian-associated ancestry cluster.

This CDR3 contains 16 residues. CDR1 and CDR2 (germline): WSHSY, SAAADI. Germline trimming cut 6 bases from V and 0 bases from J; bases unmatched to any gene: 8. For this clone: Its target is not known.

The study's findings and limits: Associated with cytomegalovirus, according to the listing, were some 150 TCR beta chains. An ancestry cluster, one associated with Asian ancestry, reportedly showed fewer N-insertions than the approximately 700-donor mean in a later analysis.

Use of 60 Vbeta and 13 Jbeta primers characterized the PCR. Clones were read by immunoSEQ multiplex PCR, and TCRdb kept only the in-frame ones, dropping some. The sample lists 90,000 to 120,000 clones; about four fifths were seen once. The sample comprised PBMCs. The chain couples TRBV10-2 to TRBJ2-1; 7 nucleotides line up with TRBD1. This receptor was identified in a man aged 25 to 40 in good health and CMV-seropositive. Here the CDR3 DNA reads TGCGCCAGCAGGGCGGACAGGACCCTCTCCTACAATGAGCAGTTCTTC. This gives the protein CASRADRTLSYNEQFF.